These 22 T cell receptor beta chains originate from one sample sequenced in a study of blood T cell repertoires in COVID-19. TCRdb's copy holds only in-frame clones and misses some; the assay was immunoSEQ multiplex PCR. The sample holds 300,000 or so clones, about nine tenths seen once. Sequencing was carried out using PBMCs or T cells enriched from blood (not recorded which). These receptors were obtained from a man aged 60 to 69 who had recovered from COVID-19.

The J gene is TRBJ2-7, the V gene TRBV6-5; 7 nucleotides line up with TRBD2. CDR3 length: 14 residues. J gave up 1 base and V 5 bases, and 5 bases lay outside the gene matches. The V gene's germline CDR1 is MNHEY and CDR2 SVGAGI. CDR3 sequence reads: CASSREGTSYEQYF. The CDR3 DNA sequence: TGTGCCAGCAGTAGGGAGGGAACTTCCTACGAGCAGTACTTC.

V is TRBV13 and J is TRBJ1-5; the match to TRBD1 covers 7 bases. The V and J ends lost 4 bases and 6 bases, in that order; junction bases with no gene match: 12. The germline gives CDR1 PRHDT, CDR2 FYEKMQ (reference sequence). The CDR3 length is 16 residues. The CDR3 DNA reads TGTGCCAGCAGCTCCCGGTCGACAGGGATAGCTCAGCCCCAGCATTTT. This sequence encodes CASSSRSTGIAQPQHF.

This sequence joins TRBV6-4 and TRBJ2-1, with 8 positions matching TRBD2. CDR1 is MRHNA, CDR2 SNTAGT, per germline. With V trimmed by 5 bases and J by 7 bases, 7 bases remained unmatched. CDR3 length equals 14 residues. CDR3 in DNA: TGTGCCAGCAGTATCGGGGGGGGCCTGAATGAGCAGTTCTTC. Encoded protein: CASSIGGGLNEQFF.

The chain uses TRBV18 and TRBJ1-1; 9 bases line up with TRBD1. Per the germline V gene, CDR1 is KGHSH and CDR2 is LQKENI. V shed 3 bases and J 9 bases; nucleotides not matched to a gene: 2. The CDR3 extends over 12 amino acids. The CDR3, as DNA: TGTGCCAGCTCACCGGGACAGGGAAAAGCTTTCTTT. It encodes CASSPGQGKAFF. The full variable domain, in which reference TRBV18 and TRBJ1-1 provide the parts outside the CDR3, is NAGVMQNPRHLVRRRGQEARLRCSPMKGHSHVYWYRQLPEEGLKFMVYLQKENIIDESGMPKERFSAEFPKEGPSILRIQQVVRGDSAAYFCASSPGQGKAFFGQGTRLTVV.

The table lists this clone with a count of one. The V call is TRBV10-1, the J call TRBJ2-3; 15 bases line up with TRBD2. The CDR3 is 17 residues long. V lost 7 bases to trimming and J lost 2 bases; unmatched junction nucleotides: 7. Germline CDR1 reads WNHNN; CDR2 reads SYGVQD (reference sequence). CDR3 sequence: CASTGTSGGPITDTQYF. CDR3 DNA: TGCGCCAGCACCGGGACTAGCGGGGGGCCTATCACAGATACGCAGTATTTT.

The rearrangement uses TRBV3-1 (or the pseudogene TRBV3-2) and TRBJ2-1; 8 positions match TRBD2. The CDR3 spans 15 residues. Germline V gene sequence: CDR1 LGHDT, CDR2 YNNKEL (reference sequence). The ends lost 4 bases at V and 1 base at J; junction bases unmatched: 3. The CDR3 loop is CASSPTGGSYNEQFF. CDR3 sequence (DNA): TGTGCCAGCAGCCCTACGGGGGGGTCCTACAATGAGCAGTTCTTC.

V is TRBV5-4 and J is TRBJ1-1; 7 nucleotides agree with TRBD1. The CDR3 length is 14 residues. The trim removed 4 bases at V and 1 base at J, leaving 4 bases unmatched. Per germline, CDR1 SGHNT and CDR2 YYREEE (reference sequence). The CDR3 region has the DNA TGTGCCAGCAGCGCCCGGACAGGGAACACTGAAGCTTTCTTT. It translates to CASSARTGNTEAFF. Drawing the rest from reference TRBV5-4 and TRBJ1-1, the complete variable domain is ETGVTQSPTHLIKTRGQQVTLRCSSQSGHNTVSWYQQALGQGPQFIFQYYREEENGRGNFPPRFSGLQFPNYSSELNVNALELDDSALYLCASSARTGNTEAFFGQGTRLTVV.

The chain joins TRBV5-4 to TRBJ1-2; 11 bases agree with TRBD1. Germline V CDR1 and CDR2: SGHNT, YYREEE (reference sequence). This CDR3 is built from 16 residues. With 0 bases clipped from V and 4 bases from J, the junction kept 5 bases outside the gene matches. CDR3 protein: CASSLAGTGGAYGYTF. The CDR3 nucleotides are TGTGCCAGCAGCTTGGCCGGGACAGGGGGAGCCTATGGCTACACCTTC.

This clone was seen only a few times. The rearrangement links TRBV7-6 to TRBJ1-1; no reliable D call. Germline CDR1 SGHVS, CDR2 FNYEAQ. There are 15 residues in the CDR3. The V and J ends lost 1 base and 1 base respectively, with 10 bases between them. The CDR3 sequence: CASSLGVSGNTEAFF. CDR3 DNA: TGTGCCAGCAGCTTAGGGGTTTCGGGGAACACTGAAGCTTTCTTT.

The V and J genes are TRBV7-9 and TRBJ1-1, with D tentatively TRBD1 (6 bases). V was trimmed by 5 bases and J by 5 bases, leaving 24 bases between them. This CDR3 has 17 residues. Per the germline V gene, CDR1 is SEHNR and CDR2 is FQNEAQ (reference sequence). CDR3 region: CASSRAGGLQVWTEAFF. The CDR3 nucleotides are TGTGCCAGCAGCCGCGCGGGGGGGCTTCAAGTATGGACTGAAGCTTTCTTT. Variable domain in full (rest from reference TRBV7-9 and TRBJ1-1): DTGVSQNPRHKITKRGQNVTFRCDPISEHNRLYWYRQTLGQGPEFLTYFQNEAQLEKSRLLSDRFSAERPKGSFSTLEIQRTEQGDSAMYLCASSRAGGLQVWTEAFFGQGTRLTVV.

The chain combines TRBV5-5 with TRBJ2-7; 9 nucleotides match TRBD1. Trimming at V came to 3 bases and at J to 2 bases, leaving 3 bases not matched to a gene. Germline values: CDR1 SGHKS, CDR2 YYEKEE (reference sequence). This CDR3 comprises 14 residues. CDR3 sequence: CASSYRQGAYEQYF. DNA for the CDR3: TGTGCCAGCAGCTACAGACAGGGGGCCTACGAGCAGTACTTC. Full variable domain (missing parts from reference TRBV5-5 and TRBJ2-7): DAGVTQSPTHLIKTRGQQVTLRCSPISGHKSVSWYQQVLGQGPQFIFQYYEKEERGRGNFPDRFSARQFPNYSSELNVNALLLGDSALYLCASSYRQGAYEQYFGPGTRLTVT.

CDR3 in amino acids: CASSVLYYEQYF. In DNA form, the CDR3 reads TGTGCCAGCAGTGTTCTGTACTACGAGCAGTACTTC. The chain uses TRBV2 and TRBJ2-7; no definite D call. V lost 4 bases and J 3 bases, leaving 7 bases between the germline ends. This CDR3 is built from 12 residues. CDR1 is SNHLY, CDR2 FYNNEI, per germline.

V is TRBV5-8 and J is TRBJ1-1; D perhaps matches TRBD1 (6 bases). From germline, CDR1 is SGHTS and CDR2 YDEGEE. The V and J ends lost 7 bases and 10 bases respectively, with 14 bases between them. This CDR3 contains 11 residues. The CDR3 DNA is TGTGCCAGCGGATTTCAGGGGAGAGCTTTCTTT. Translating it yields CASGFQGRAFF. The full variable domain, rest sourced from reference TRBV5-8 and TRBJ1-1, is EAGVTQSPTHLIKTRGQQATLRCSPISGHTSVYWYQQALGLGLQFLLWYDEGEERNRGNFPPRFSGRQFPNYSSELNVNALELEDSALYLCASGFQGRAFFGQGTRLTVV.

The chain uses TRBV27 and TRBJ2-1; TRBD2 aligns across 14 bases. Germline V CDR1 and CDR2: MNHEY, SMNVEV (reference sequence). The CDR3 extends over 17 amino acids. J was trimmed by 6 bases and V by 4 bases; bases with no gene match: 8. For the CDR3, the DNA is TGTGCCAGCAGTTCAGGGGGACTAGCGGGAGTAGTCAATGAGCAGTTCTTC. Its translation: CASSSGGLAGVVNEQFF.

This clone appeared a single time. The chain employs TRBV6-6 and TRBJ2-3; 9 nucleotides match TRBD1. This CDR3 has 14 residues. Germline loops: CDR1 MNHNY, CDR2 SVGAGI (reference sequence). The ends lost 6 bases at V and 5 bases at J; junction bases unmatched: 6. The CDR3 DNA sequence: TGTGCCAGCAGCAGGACAGGGGTACGAGATACGCAGTATTTT. It yields the protein CASSRTGVRDTQYF.

This clone was found once. The chain couples TRBV4-1 to TRBJ2-4; D perhaps matches TRBD2 (5 bases). V lost 1 base and J 1 base, leaving 11 bases between the germline ends. The V gene's germline CDR1 is MGHRA and CDR2 YSYEKL. This CDR3 has 16 amino acids. DNA of the CDR3: TGCGCCAGCAGCCAAGTTCTTAGCGTTGCCAAAAACATTCAGTACTTC. Translating it yields CASSQVLSVAKNIQYF.

The chain links TRBV15 to TRBJ2-1; D is undetermined. There are 15 residues in the CDR3. V dropped 7 bases and J dropped 0 bases, with 13 bases sitting between them. The germline V gene encodes CDR1 LNHNV and CDR2 YYDKDF (reference sequence). CDR3 sequence: CATTPELGSYNEQFF. CDR3 DNA: TGTGCCACCACTCCGGAGCTGGGCTCCTACAATGAGCAGTTCTTC.

This rearrangement joins TRBV4-2 to TRBJ1-4; 8 nucleotides align to TRBD1. With 4 bases clipped from V and 0 bases from J, the junction kept 7 bases outside the gene matches. This CDR3 has 17 amino acids. Germline V gives CDR1 LGHNA, CDR2 YNFKEQ. In DNA, the CDR3 is TGTGCCAGCAGCCCCCGGACAGGGAGGCCAACTAATGAAAAACTGTTTTTT. As protein: CASSPRTGRPTNEKLFF.

The chain recombines TRBV6-2 or TRBV6-3 with TRBJ2-3; 9 nucleotides align to TRBD2. The CDR3 spans 18 residues. After removal of 2 bases from V and 3 bases from J, the junction contained 12 bases not matched to a gene. Germline V lookup: CDR1 MNHEY, CDR2 SVGEGT. CDR3 region: CASSYGWSTSGRTDTQYF. The DNA of the CDR3 is TGTGCCAGCAGTTACGGGTGGTCGACTAGCGGTAGGACAGATACGCAGTATTTT.

The chain is built from TRBV5-1 and TRBJ1-1; 9 positions agree with TRBD1. The CDR3 covers 18 residues. Germline V CDR1 and CDR2: SGHRS, YFSETQ. V trimming: 2 bases; J trimming: 0 bases; junction bases outside the gene matches: 11. CDR3 protein: CASSFGYGTGLLNTEAFF. The CDR3 DNA sequence: TGCGCCAGCAGCTTTGGTTATGGGACAGGGTTATTGAACACTGAAGCTTTCTTT.

The chain carries TRBV19 and TRBJ1-5, with TRBD1 matching 7 bases. The CDR3 covers 12 residues. CDR1 and CDR2 (germline): LNHDA, SQIVND (reference sequence). V was pared by 10 bases and J by 3 bases, with 3 bases of the junction left unmatched. The CDR3 region has the DNA TGTGCCACAGGACAGGTCAATCAGCCCCAGCATTTT. This gives the protein CATGQVNQPQHF.

This rearrangement joins TRBV3-1 (or the pseudogene TRBV3-2) to TRBJ2-1; tentatively, D is TRBD2 (6 bases). Trimming stripped 0 bases from V and 4 bases from J, with 16 bases between. Germline V lookup: CDR1 LGHDT, CDR2 YNNKEL (reference sequence). The CDR3 is made up of 17 amino acids. CDR3 residues: CASSQEGTGRGYNEQFF. For the CDR3, the DNA is TGTGCCAGCAGCCAAGAGGGGACTGGGCGGGGATACAATGAGCAGTTCTTC.